This record concerns one T cell receptor (beta chain) sequence. This sample is drawn from a study of blood T cell repertoires in COVID-19. Overall study: COVID-19 samples, acute and convalescent, were from the United States, Italy and Spain.

Cohorts were determined from participant-reported clinical history. The CDR3 is 15 amino acids. CDR1 MNHEY and CDR2 SMNVEV come from the germline V gene (reference sequence). Trimming at V came to 3 bases and at J to 5 bases, leaving 6 bases not matched to a gene. In the original processing: Amplifying reference gene primers gave estimates of nucleated cell counts. Measured with immunoSEQ multiplex PCR; TCRdb has only the in-frame clones, and not every one. V and J calls and clone size follow that table, whereas D and trimming were derived from the DNA. The sample holds about 210,000 clones; 80% to 85% are singletons and the top ten take about 3.3%.

The rearrangement links TRBV27 to TRBJ2-5; 10 positions match TRBD1. The sample consisted of PBMCs or T cells enriched from blood (not recorded which). The sequence was collected from a woman in her twenties or thirties who had been exposed to COVID-19. The CDR3 region is CASSFGTGDGETQYF. Written as DNA, the CDR3 is TGTGCCAGCAGTTTTGGGACAGGGGATGGCGAGACCCAGTACTTC.